These T cell receptor beta chains were read from a single sample in a study of blood T cell repertoires in COVID-19. The table came from immunoSEQ multiplex PCR; TCRdb's copy has only in-frame clones and leaves some out. The repertoire consists of roughly 240,000 clones, with approximately 82% occurring once and the leading ten covering around 2.4%. The specimen sequenced was peripheral blood. The receptors derive from a man between 35 and 55 years old who had recovered from COVID-19. Both conserved end residues are trimmed from each CDR3. A D gene is named only where the DNA matches it firmly.

TRBV5-1 NA ASTKGGQNTGELF
TRBV11-2 TRBD1 ASSTDRTDIGQY
TRBV5-1 NA ASSLGSAPGSLEAF
TRBV15 NA ATSSATGSGANVLT
TRBV5-6 NA ASRPGYGAYEQY
TRBV30 TRBD2 AWIRGTSGADTQY
TRBV24-1 TRBD2 ATSDGAGPDTQY
TRBV13 NA ASSLRPGSSGNTIY
TRBV6-5 TRBD1 ASSYAGGDQPQH
TRBV19 NA ASSKGYTGELF
TRBV10-3 TRBD1 AISERQGASPLH
TRBV25-1 TRBD1 ASSAIGTVYGYT
TRBV23-1 TRBD2 ATSGGDLGHEQF
TRBV3-1/TRBV3-2 TRBD2 ASSQFGGSNNEQF
TRBV27 TRBD2 ASRPQIAGGLYNEQF
TRBV9 NA ASSGETGLQPQH
TRBV6-6 NA ASSPWTDRSYNSPLH
TRBV7-6 NA ASSLDGTQY
TRBV15 TRBD1 ATSSRDRLGYGYT
TRBV7-2 NA ASSPDNSYGELF
TRBV2 TRBD2 ASSETSYDEQY
TRBV6-1 NA ASSESPSSGANVLT
TRBV5-1 NA ASSRLGLGDEQY
TRBV4-1 TRBD1 ASSQDLGRGGLIDTQY